The clone carrying this TCR beta chain was seen repeatedly, ten times or more. What it binds is not known. These data come from a study of T cells in Graves' hyperthyroidism and ophthalmopathy. Study findings and constraints: In validation, the model predicted ophthalmopathy. These predictions came a median about 6.5 months before onset. By a 13 V-J model, ophthalmopathy was set apart from stable hyperthyroidism.

Researchers amplified the TCR beta CDR3 regions from RNA transcripts. A set of HTBI primers served as the primers for a first-round RT-PCR of the TCR CDR3. TCRdb passed the multiplex PCR reads through MiXCR, listing each CDR3 protein once. Among 500,000 to 750,000 distinct CDR3 sequences listed, 15% to 19% were seen once. Over 18 months, lack of ophthalmopathy progression marked Graves' hyperthyroidism as stable. Clinical symptoms, serum thyroxine and TRAb, thyroid ultrasound and orbital computed tomography were used for the diagnoses. CDR1 and CDR2 (germline): SNHLY, FYNNEI. With 6 bases removed from V and 7 bases from J, the gap between germline ends came to 7 bases. The CDR3 has 11 residues.

This TCR was sampled from a woman younger than 45 with Graves' hyperthyroidism. Material for sequencing was blood. The rearrangement links TRBV2 to TRBJ2-1, with unresolved D. The CDR3 DNA is TGTGCCAGCAGGGGCAGAAATGAGCAGTTCTTC. It encodes CASRGRNEQFF.